This entry features one T cell receptor (beta chain) sequence. Other DNA sequences in this sample translate to the same CDR3. This CDR3 is built from 15 residues. CDR1 SGHDN and CDR2 FVKESK come from the germline V gene. J gave up 6 bases and V 0 bases, and 4 bases lay outside the gene matches. These data are taken from a study of TIL therapy for anti-PD-1-resistant metastatic lung cancer. Whole-study context: Progressing patients received lymphodepletion, expanded TIL infusion and IL-2. By whole-exome sequencing, median non-synonymous tumor mutation burden was around 1.5 mutations per megabase.

Specified time point: pre-treatment sample, taken before nivolumab and TIL therapy. Sequencing used immunoSEQ v3. Assay: immunoSEQ multiplex PCR; the TCRdb copy retains only in-frame clones and omits some. The sample has 35,000 to 55,000 clones; roughly 78% are singletons. The sequence came from a man aged 65 to 85 with non-small cell lung cancer. This sample comprised blood, obtained at baseline. The V call is TRBV14, the J call TRBJ2-2, with 7 nucleotides matching TRBD2. In DNA, the CDR3 is TGTGCCAGCAGCCAAGATCCGGGGAGGGCCGGGGAGCTGTTTTTT. It is translated as CASSQDPGRAGELFF. Variable domain in full (rest from reference TRBV14 and TRBJ2-2): EAGVTQFPSHSVIEKGQTVTLRCDPISGHDNLYWYRRVMGKEIKFLLHFVKESKQDESGMPNNRFLAERTGGTYSTLKVQPAELEDSGVYFCASSQDPGRAGELFFGEGSRLTVL.